The 29 T cell receptor beta chains given below trace back to one sample, sequenced in a study of Ad26.COV2.S vaccination and SARS-CoV-2 variants. Profiling relied on immunoSEQ multiplex PCR, and the TCRdb table lists in-frame clones only, not all of them. The table lists 120,000 to 150,000 clones, around 86% of them singletons. This specimen was peripheral blood, taken after recovery from COVID-19. The receptors stem from a human donor who had recovered from COVID-19.

This chain connects TRBV27 to TRBJ1-2; D gene unclear. CDR3 length equals 17 residues. Germline CDR1 is MNHEY and CDR2 is SMNVEV (reference sequence). V lost 6 bases and J lost 2, with 22 bases in between. The DNA for the CDR3 is TGTGCCAGCAGATACCTACAACAAGGACCGACCAACTATGGCTACACCTTC. Translation: CASRYLQQGPTNYGYTF.

This clone appeared a few times. The chain is built from TRBV5-5 and TRBJ1-1; 9 nucleotides line up with TRBD1. J lost 0 bases, V lost 4 bases, and 10 bases had no gene match. In germline, CDR1 is SGHKS, CDR2 YYEKEE (reference sequence). The CDR3 sequence is 17 residues long. CDR3 sequence: CASSTRTGAGVNTEAFF. In DNA, the CDR3 is TGTGCCAGCAGCACACGGACAGGGGCCGGGGTGAACACTGAAGCTTTCTTT.

This chain connects TRBV14 to TRBJ2-7, with D perhaps matching TRBD1 (6 bases). Trimming removed 0 bases from V and 4 bases from J, with 16 bases in between. Germline V CDR1 and CDR2: SGHDN, FVKESK. The CDR3 extends over 16 amino acids. CDR3 DNA: TGTGCCAGCAGCCAAGATCGGCAGGGGCGGAGGTACGAGCAGTACTTC. This sequence encodes CASSQDRQGRRYEQYF.

The J gene is TRBJ2-5, the V gene TRBV7-6; 7 bases agree with TRBD1. The J segment lost 3 bases and the V segment lost 1 base, leaving 2 bases of the junction unmatched. The CDR3 loop spans 14 amino acids. Germline CDR1 and CDR2: SGHVS and FNYEAQ. The CDR3 region has the DNA TGTGCCAGCAGCTTAGGACAGGGAAAAGAGACCCAGTACTTC. It is translated as CASSLGQGKETQYF.

The chain joins TRBV4-1 to TRBJ2-4, with TRBD2 as a possible D gene (6 bases). Germline V gene data show CDR1 as MGHRA and CDR2 as YSYEKL. This CDR3 has 14 residues. V lost 1 base and J 3 bases, leaving 7 bases between the germline ends. The CDR3 loop is CASSQGGDKNIQYF. CDR3 in DNA: TGCGCCAGCAGCCAAGGGGGGGACAAAAACATTCAGTACTTC.

This clone was counted once. The rearrangement joins TRBV30 to TRBJ1-2; no definite D call. V gave up 0 bases and J gave up 4 bases, with 12 bases separating them. CDR3 length: 14 amino acids. Germline V gene sequence: CDR1 GTSNPN, CDR2 SVGIG (reference sequence). The CDR3 loop is CAWSVTSSSYGYTF. CDR3 nucleotide sequence: TGTGCCTGGAGTGTAACAAGTAGCAGCTATGGCTACACCTTC.

This clone is a singleton in its sample. The rearrangement joins TRBV19 to TRBJ1-5, with D uncertain. V was pared by 3 bases and J by 1 base, with 10 bases between. This CDR3 has 15 amino acids. CDR1 is LNHDA, CDR2 SQIVND, per germline (reference sequence). This chain's CDR3 is CASSIQPESNQPQHF. The CDR3 region has the DNA TGTGCCAGTAGTATTCAGCCGGAAAGCAATCAGCCCCAGCATTTT. The full variable domain, in which reference TRBV19 and TRBJ1-5 provide the parts outside the CDR3, is DGGITQSPKYLFRKEGQNVTLSCEQNLNHDAMYWYRQDPGQGLRLIYYSQIVNDFQKGDIAEGYSVSREKKESFPLTVTSAQKNPTAFYLCASSIQPESNQPQHFGDGTRLSIL.

The chain joins TRBV27 to TRBJ2-7; D is perhaps TRBD2 (5 bases). The CDR3 loop spans 16 amino acids. Looked up from germline, CDR1 is MNHEY and CDR2 is SMNVEV (reference sequence). The V end was cut by 3 bases, the J end by 9 bases, with 24 bases between. The CDR3 region is CASSFPPKSGPQGQYF. CDR3 coding DNA: TGTGCCAGCAGTTTCCCCCCGAAAAGCGGACCGCAAGGGCAGTACTTC.

V is TRBV24-1 and J is TRBJ1-1, with D unclear. Germline CDR1 and CDR2: KGHDR and SFDVKD. The CDR3 is 13 residues long. V was pared by 4 bases and J by 5 bases, with 10 bases between. In nucleotides, the CDR3 is TGTGCCACCAGTGACTGGGGAGAAACTGAAGCTTTCTTT. The encoded protein is CATSDWGETEAFF.

V and J are TRBV10-3 and TRBJ2-1; D possibly matches TRBD1 or TRBD2 (5 bases each). Deletions cut 3 bases from V and 1 base from J, with 10 bases between. Germline CDR1 ENHRY, CDR2 SYGVKD. The CDR3 is 15 residues long. CDR3 sequence: CAISDRDRSYNEQFF. The CDR3 nucleotides read TGTGCCATCAGTGACCGGGACCGATCCTACAATGAGCAGTTCTTC.

J is TRBJ2-1 and V is TRBV15; the D gene is possibly TRBD1 (6 bases). Germline V lookup: CDR1 LNHNV, CDR2 YYDKDF (reference sequence). There are 14 residues in the CDR3. Trimming stripped 4 bases from V and 9 bases from J, with 16 bases between. The CDR3 loop reads CATSTGASRAEQFF. In DNA, the CDR3 is TGTGCCACCAGCACAGGGGCTAGCAGGGCTGAGCAGTTCTTC.

The rearrangement uses TRBV6-6 and TRBJ1-1, with 8 bases fitting TRBD1. V lost 4 bases and J lost 4; bases outside the gene matches: 5. Germline-derived CDR1 and CDR2 are MNHNY and SVGAGI (reference sequence). This CDR3 has 14 amino acids. In DNA form, the CDR3 reads TGTGCCAGCAGTTGGACAGGGATGGGCACTGAAGCTTTCTTT. Translation: CASSWTGMGTEAFF.

The chain couples TRBV28 to TRBJ2-5, with 8 bases that match TRBD2. Trimming cost V 3 bases and J 5 bases; bases outside gene matches: 8. Germline CDR1 is MDHEN and CDR2 is SYDVKM. This CDR3 is built from 15 residues. Here the CDR3 DNA reads TGTGCCAGCAGTTTTGTGCGGGGGGTAGATGAGACCCAGTACTTC. Translated, it gives CASSFVRGVDETQYF.

This clone was picked up one time. This chain uses TRBV4-3 with TRBJ1-1; no definite D call. Trimming pared 3 bases from V and 1 base from J, leaving 9 bases between. Germline V gene lookup returns CDR1 LGHNA and CDR2 YSLEER. This CDR3 is 14 amino acids long. The CDR3 sequence is CASSHQIENTEAFF. In DNA, the CDR3 is TGCGCCAGCAGCCACCAAATAGAGAACACTGAAGCTTTCTTT.

The chain carries TRBV2 and TRBJ2-3; 11 bases fit TRBD2. This CDR3 is built from 16 residues. V shed 7 bases, J shed 3 bases, and the junction held 9 bases outside the gene matches. CDR1 is SNHLY, CDR2 FYNNEI, per germline. The CDR3 nucleotides read TGTGCCAGCACCTCCTGGTTAGCGGGGGGGACAGATACGCAGTATTTT. Protein sequence: CASTSWLAGGTDTQYF.

This clone appeared a single time. V is TRBV27 and J is TRBJ2-1, with D possibly being TRBD1 (5 bases). CDR1 and CDR2 from the germline V gene are MNHEY and SMNVEV (reference sequence). The CDR3 covers 18 residues. The V end was cut by 0 bases, the J end by 9 bases, with 24 bases between. The CDR3 nucleotides are TGTGCCAGCAGTTTATCGAAGGGGTTCCTAGACCTTGTGGGTGAGCAGTTCTTC. This sequence encodes CASSLSKGFLDLVGEQFF.

This rearrangement joins TRBV7-9 to TRBJ2-7; D may correspond to TRBD1 or TRBD2 (5 bases each). This CDR3 contains 14 residues. Per germline, CDR1 SEHNR and CDR2 FQNEAQ (reference sequence). Between the trimmed V and J ends, which lost 5 bases and 3 bases, there was a span of 14 bases. The CDR3 spells CASSRDGFLYEQYF. CDR3 DNA sequence: TGTGCCAGCAGCCGGGACGGATTCCTCTACGAGCAGTACTTC.

This clone was recorded a few times. The chain employs TRBV27 and TRBJ1-2; unclear D gene. Between the trimmed V and J ends, which lost 5 bases and 7 bases, there was a span of 17 bases. CDR1 and CDR2 from the germline V gene are MNHEY and SMNVEV (reference sequence). The CDR3 totals 14 residues. The CDR3 nucleotides read TGTGCCAGCAGTCCCCTGGCTCTTACCACTGGCTACACCTTC. Residues: CASSPLALTTGYTF.

The chain uses TRBV7-6 and TRBJ1-4; 8 bases map to TRBD1. Germline CDR1 is SGHVS and CDR2 is FNYEAQ. J lost 7 bases, V lost 4 bases, and 8 bases had no gene match. The CDR3 is 15 amino acids. CDR3 DNA sequence: TGTGCCAGCAGCTCCCACCCGGACAGGGTTGAAAAACTGTTTTTT. Amino acid sequence: CASSSHPDRVEKLFF.

V is TRBV20-1 and J is TRBJ1-2; D uncertain. Germline values: CDR1 DFQATT, CDR2 SNEGSKA (reference sequence). The CDR3 loop spans 10 amino acids. Trimming cost V 0 bases and J 8 bases, with 4 bases left between them. CDR3: CSARDIGYTF. The CDR3 DNA follows: TGCAGTGCTAGAGATATAGGCTACACCTTC.

This chain joins TRBV11-2 and TRBJ1-2; D is unresolved. Germline loops: CDR1 SGHAT, CDR2 FQNNGV. The CDR3 contains 13 residues. V dropped 0 bases and J dropped 3 bases, with 5 bases sitting between them. CDR3 bases: TGTGCCAGCAGCTTAGAGGGGTACTATGGCTACACCTTC. This gives the protein CASSLEGYYGYTF.

The chain couples TRBV28 to TRBJ2-5; D is possibly TRBD2 (7 bases). V was pared by 6 bases and J by 1 base, with 21 bases between. CDR1 and CDR2 from the germline V gene are MDHEN and SYDVKM. CDR3 length equals 17 residues. In DNA, the CDR3 is TGTGCCAGCAGACTAATAGGGGCGGGGGCTTCCCAAGAGACCCAGTACTTC. It codes for CASRLIGAGASQETQYF.

This clone appeared a single time. The V and J genes are TRBV7-2 and TRBJ1-1, with D possibly TRBD1 on 5 matching bases. CDR3 length: 13 residues. The germline V gene encodes CDR1 SGHTA and CDR2 FQGNSA. Trimming removed 5 bases at V and 4 bases at J, with 11 bases between. CDR3 amino acids: CASSHRGTTEAFF. The DNA for the CDR3 is TGTGCCAGCAGCCACCGGGGGACCACTGAAGCTTTCTTT.

This CDR3 is CASSLDIPDRGREQYF. The DNA of the CDR3 is TGTGCCAGCAGCTTAGATATCCCCGACAGGGGGCGGGAGCAGTACTTC. This rearrangement joins TRBV11-2 to TRBJ2-7; 10 bases agree with TRBD1. The length of the CDR3 is 16 residues. Germline V gene sequence: CDR1 SGHAT, CDR2 FQNNGV. Losses at the gene ends were 0 bases for V and 7 bases for J; bases not matched to a gene: 9.

This clone was seen only once. Here the CDR3 reads CASSLQGPNTEAFF. The CDR3 nucleotides are TGCGCCAGCAGCCTACAGGGACCGAACACTGAAGCTTTCTTT. The rearrangement joins TRBV4-3 to TRBJ1-1, with a weak D call TRBD1 (6 bases). From germline, CDR1 is LGHNA and CDR2 YSLEER. V lost 4 bases to trimming and J lost 1 base, with 10 bases between them. The CDR3 has 14 amino acids.

The chain employs TRBV28 and TRBJ1-3; D gene uncertain. V was shortened by 2 bases and J by 0 bases, with 17 bases between the two germline ends. Germline V gene sequence: CDR1 MDHEN, CDR2 SYDVKM. The CDR3 consists of 18 residues. This CDR3 reads CASSLANKGRSSGNTIYF. The CDR3 DNA reads as TGTGCCAGCAGTTTAGCCAACAAAGGGCGAAGCTCTGGAAACACCATATATTTT. The complete variable domain, with remaining parts taken from reference TRBV28 and TRBJ1-3, reads DVKVTQSSRYLVKRTGEKVFLECVQDMDHENMFWYRQDPGLGLRLIYFSYDVKMKEKGDIPEGYSVSREKKERFSLILESASTNQTSMYLCASSLANKGRSSGNTIYFGEGSWLTVV.

This clone is a singleton in its sample. The chain employs TRBV14 and TRBJ1-2, with 7 bases aligning to TRBD1. Germline V gene sequence: CDR1 SGHDN, CDR2 FVKESK. The CDR3 loop spans 14 amino acids. V dropped 6 bases and J dropped 4; count of bases not matched to a gene: 8. CDR3 amino acids: CASSQRQGGYGYTF. The CDR3 DNA is TGTGCCAGCAGTCAGAGACAGGGCGGCTATGGCTACACCTTC. Supplemented by reference TRBV14 and TRBJ1-2, the full variable domain reads EAGVTQFPSHSVIEKGQTVTLRCDPISGHDNLYWYRRVMGKEIKFLLHFVKESKQDESGMPNNRFLAERTGGTYSTLKVQPAELEDSGVYFCASSQRQGGYGYTFGSGTRLTVV.

The chain uses TRBV5-5 and TRBJ1-3, with no clear D. V lost 3 bases and J lost 0, with 13 bases in between. The CDR3 sequence is 16 residues long. CDR1 is SGHKS and CDR2 is YYEKEE in the germline V gene (reference sequence). CDR3 protein: CASSWQDGASGNTIYF. In nucleotides, the CDR3 is TGTGCCAGCAGCTGGCAGGACGGAGCCTCTGGAAACACCATATATTTT.

The genes are TRBV5-1 and TRBJ2-3; 14 bases are shared with TRBD2. The CDR3 contains 20 residues. Trimming at V came to 6 bases and at J to 2 bases, leaving 17 bases not matched to a gene. The V gene's germline CDR1 is SGHRS and CDR2 YFSETQ. In DNA form, the CDR3 reads TGCGCCAGCACCCAGGGGGCCTACGGACTAGCGGGGGGAAACACAGATACGCAGTATTTT. Translating gives CASTQGAYGLAGGNTDTQYF.